The source of this TCR beta chain is a study of T cell changes during pregnancy in multiple sclerosis. Measured with immunoSEQ multiplex PCR; TCRdb has only the in-frame clones, and not every one. The sample lists under 100,000 clones, more than 90% occurring once. Germline assignment: CDR1 MNHNY and CDR2 SVGAGI (reference sequence). Trimming cost V 5 bases and J 6 bases, with 10 bases left between them. This CDR3 has 13 amino acids. Sequencing used peripheral blood, obtained in the second trimester of pregnancy. V and J are TRBV6-6 and TRBJ2-2; D unclear. The sequence was collected from a female donor with multiple sclerosis, enrolled in a pregnancy study. CDR3 bases: TGTGCCAGCAGTCCCCTCCGGGCCGGGGAGCTGTTTTTT. Amino acids: CASSPLRAGELFF.